This TCR beta chain was profiled in a study of OX40 agonist ivuxolimab in advanced cancers. The overall study: Of mixed ages from about 20 to 80 and averaging about 65 years, the group was about 80% male. General study results and limits: Circulating CD4+ and CD8+ T cells showed clonal expansion by week 6 at 0.1 to 3.0 mg/kg.

In the case of this clone: Antigen unknown.

People who had autoimmune disease history or systemic immunosuppression were excluded. Germline lookup yields CDR1 SGHTA and CDR2 FQGNSA. This CDR3 contains 12 residues. V shed 1 base and J shed 5 bases, with 2 bases lying between them. The table came from immunoSEQ multiplex PCR; TCRdb's copy has only in-frame clones and leaves some out. The table shows tens of thousands of clones, with roughly nine tenths occurring only once. The chain uses TRBV7-2 and TRBJ2-2; D unresolved. Sequences were derived from CD4+ or CD8+ T cells sorted from blood, sampled in a trial of the OX40 agonist ivuxolimab. The sequence was collected from an adult with an advanced solid tumor such as melanoma, head and neck, liver or kidney cancer. Written as DNA, the CDR3 is TGTGCCAGCAGCTTAGTAACCGGGGAGCTGTTTTTT. Amino acid sequence: CASSLVTGELFF.